Described below is a single T cell receptor beta chain sequence and its context. Its antigen is unknown. The cohort comprised fewer than 700 healthy bone marrow donors. All cohort members were sampled while nominally healthy, although unrecorded immune exposures were likely present. The donor was CMV seronegative and was included in the group of about 400 seronegative cohort members. Every donor gave a peripheral blood sample, and the peripheral blood mononuclear cells from that sample were used for TCR beta sequencing. The Qiagen DNeasy Blood Extraction Kit was used to extract genomic DNA from the blood cell samples. Library preparation was by the immunoSEQ multiplex PCR assay. A mixture of 60 forward primers for TCR Vbeta segments and 13 reverse primers for TCR Jbeta segments was used in the multiplex PCR. The CDR3 region of rearranged TCR beta genes was amplified from genomic DNA with a multiplex PCR assay. Amplified TCR beta libraries were sequenced as 87-base-pair reads on the Illumina HiSeq System. The authors' analysis ran thus. In a later analysis, tens of millions of unique TCR beta chains were counted across the 650 to 750 repertoires, and approximately 9.9 million of these chains were shared by at least two donors. To remove PCR and sequencing errors, raw reads were error-corrected and collapsed into unique sequences using a nearest-neighbor algorithm that merged closely related sequences. To assign V, D and J gene segments, CDR3 sequences were aligned to IMGT reference sequences. For a sequence to be retained, a match of at least six nucleotides was required to both a V gene segment and a J gene segment. A rearrangement was called productive if the CDR3 had no stop codons and remained in frame with V and J, and every other rearrangement was called non-productive. Following IMGT convention, CDR3 was defined as the stretch from the second conserved V-encoded cysteine to the conserved J-encoded phenylalanine. The earlier analysis of 587 of the donors excluded sequences that lacked an unambiguous match to a single V gene segment. In an earlier analysis of 587 of the donors, V segments were called functional above 56.7% productive rearrangements and were called segregating when the between-donor standard deviation exceeded 5%. A statistical classification framework was built for diagnosing cytomegalovirus status from the catalog of TCR beta chain sequences. In a later analysis, TCR nucleotide sequences were compared against IMGT/GENE-DB human TR gene sequences so that V and J genes could be assigned. In a later analysis, CDR3 sequences and most-parsimonious VDJ recombination scenarios were assigned using the TCRdist pipeline. A later analysis defined each TCR beta chain by its CDR3 amino acid sequence plus V-gene family, and excluded reads lacking a unique V-gene family. To address suspected cross-contamination and a sequencing artifact, a later analysis removed 550 to 750 highly shared, low-generation-probability nucleotide sequences. In a later analysis, a clonal expansion index was calculated for each public chain from normalized within-repertoire ranks of inferred template counts. Generation probabilities in a later analysis came from a VDJ recombination model fitted to out-of-frame rearrangements, and those results were checked against IGoR. In a later analysis, hypergeometric tests were used to score TCR-TCR, TCR-HLA and TCR-CMV co-occurrence, with a repertoire-size bias correction applied to TCR pairs. A later analysis estimated false discovery rates by permuting HLA or CMV assignments 20 times. In a later analysis, co-occurring TCRs were grouped using DBSCAN, and TCRdist sequence similarity was added for clustering within HLA-allele-positive subsets. Repertoires with fewer than 30,000 or more than 120,000 public chains, plus five repertoires with anomalous nucleotide sharing, were excluded from co-occurrence clustering. TCRdb took over this immuneACCESS table, retaining in-frame rearrangements with V and J assigned. Such tables are incomplete; in checked studies, under half of the missing clones stem from an unresolved V gene, and the remainder is unexplained. Clone size and V and J calls were adopted from that table, with D and trimming inferred from the DNA. This sample's records show tens of thousands of clones. The ten most abundant clones make up under 4.5% of the sample.

The CDR3 goes from the cysteine to the phenylalanine over 14 residues. CDR3 DNA is the only sequence kept; it has 42 bases, read in frame from the first base. CDR1 and CDR2 were assigned from the germline V gene as KGHSH and LQKENI. For this chain, trimming is 2 bases at the V end and 6 bases at the J end, and the number of junction bases without a gene match is 2. The sample is drawn from a study of cytomegalovirus exposure and HLA in healthy donors (dated by TCRdb to about 2017). For the study in its entirety: According to an earlier analysis of several hundred of the donors, some 170 million T cells yielded roughly 110 million unique TCR beta sequences and about 300 Gb of sequence data. HLA typing covered class I and class II loci at four-digit resolution. An early release covering roughly 640 HLA-typed donors comprised approximately 300 gigabases of sequencing data and around 80 million unique TCR sequences. High-throughput TCR immunosequencing, statistical association of individual TCRs with disease status, and machine learning were combined to predict cytomegalovirus infection status. In a later analysis, previously published TCR beta repertoires from 550 to 700 donors were re-analyzed and high-resolution HLA genotyping was added so that TCR occurrence patterns could be studied. The genetic ancestry cluster associated with self-reported Caucasian donors included roughly four fifths of the roughly 400 genotyped donors. Rather than drawing on any new phenotypic data, the later analysis identified candidate immune exposures from TCR beta sequences and the way those sequences occurred across donors. The T cell repertoires of about 700 subjects were profiled by immunosequencing and related to cytomegalovirus serostatus. A separate validation cohort of 100 to 150 different subjects was used in addition to the 666-subject first cohort. Across some 400 genotyped donors of the cohort, an average of about 220,000 unique TCR beta nucleotide sequences per donor were sequenced, and around 19% of those sequences were non-productive. A later genetic analysis used genome-wide SNP genotypes for about 65% of the 666 donors, treating that subset as a discovery cohort. To decide whether each TCR beta V gene segment behaved as functional or pseudogenic, an earlier analysis of approximately 620 of the donors relied on high-throughput TCR beta sequencing. Alongside the repertoire data, information on donor age, sex, ethnicity and CMV serostatus was compiled. Every repertoire in the discovery cohort had been generated on one and the same sequencing platform. The study aimed to test whether cataloging public T cell receptors could reveal signatures of past pathogen exposure. Roughly five DR-DQ haplotypes were handled as single units for association and clustering because linkage in the cohort was strong. Typing coverage varied by locus: roughly 629-640 donors for A, B, C, DRB1 and DQB1; more than 500 for DQA1; over 600 for DPA1; under 490 for DPB1.

Overall study outcomes, separate from this receptor: For the cohort, immune exposure information was limited to CMV serostatus. In an earlier analysis of some 540 of the donors, most TCR beta V segments appeared in productive rearrangements about 90% or about 30% of the time, broadly matching IMGT annotations. Compared with equally common non-associated chains, HLA-associated TCR beta chains in a later analysis were more clonally expanded and had lower generation probabilities. Most CMV-associated TCR beta chains appeared to be HLA-restricted in a later analysis, and the HLA associations seemed to be driven largely by CMV exposure. Several of the top co-occurrence clusters appeared to be linked to parvovirus B19, influenza, CMV and Epstein-Barr virus, according to a later analysis. A further reported finding was that TCR beta sequences accurately predicted the HLA-A and HLA-B alleles for most subjects in the first cohort. Presence/absence analyses assumed roughly uniform sequencing depth across donors, an assumption that may not hold. An association between a missense DCLRE1C variant and V-gene and J-gene trimming of TCR beta chains was found in a later genetic analysis and replicated in an independent cohort. According to the authors, the approach could potentially be generalized to other disease states and immunological phenotypes. In this cohort, only TCR beta chains were sequenced, and detectable features were limited by the absence of alpha or paired-chain data. A total of about 150 TCR beta chains were listed by the study as associated with cytomegalovirus. When HLA alleles, especially DR and DQ, strongly co-occurred, attributing TCR associations to individual alleles was difficult. In a later analysis, the rate of TCR association differed among HLA loci, with DRB1 alleles having the most associated TCRs and HLA-C alleles having the fewest. According to a later genetic analysis, donors in an Asian-associated ancestry cluster had fewer N-insertions in productive TCRs than the roughly 700-donor mean. A group of highly shared sequence variants was considered likely to be a technical artifact of the sequencing pipeline. Because the 87-base-pair reads could not distinguish some IMGT-functional V segments, including TRBV6-2 and TRBV6-3, those segments were excluded. A few of the identified cytomegalovirus-associated TCR beta chains were confirmed in vitro to be specific for cytomegalovirus antigens. Correlated functional status among segregating V segments might be attributable to linkage disequilibrium, but an unknown experimental factor could not be ruled out. HLA typing was unavailable for some donors at each locus, so association tests used only the typed subset. The classifier was reported to diagnose cytomegalovirus status with high specificity and sensitivity in both the original cohort and the validation cohort. Most TCR sequences were seen in very few donors, while some public TCRs were found in many individuals. Roughly 15 rarely observed V segments, including chromosome 9 orphons, were excluded from the earlier analysis of approximately 600 of the donors because counts were too low. Specific HLA alleles were associated with 18,000 or so TCR beta sequences at a false discovery rate of 0.05 in a later analysis.

This sequence was found in a man aged 40-49 years in good health and CMV-seronegative. This receptor chain uses TRBV18 and TRBJ2-1; 9 junctional bases match TRBD1. Sequenced: PBMCs. The encoded CDR3 is CASSPGQGTNEQFF. In nucleotides, the sequence is TGTGCCAGCTCACCAGGACAGGGGACCAATGAGCAGTTCTTC.